Listed below are T cell receptor beta chains from one sample, sequenced in a study of CD8 T cells in ankylosing spondylitis. TCRdb ran MiXCR on the 5' RACE reads and lists one entry per CDR3 protein. The data contain 250,000 to 300,000 distinct CDR3 sequences, 20% of them seen just once; the ten biggest clones take up less than 9%. The sequenced sample was blood, either unsorted or a sorted T cell fraction (not recorded which). The receptor set was obtained from a male donor with ankylosing spondylitis or in good health (not recorded which). Each CDR3 is given with its conserved first and last residue. Each record gives: D gene, CDR3 length, V gene, clone size, J gene, CDR3 DNA, CDR3 protein. The D gene is left open where the match is weak. Only part of the rows carry a size: once, few, many, or a class if the clone is expanded.

TRBD2	13	TRBV30	many	TRBJ2-1	TGTGCCCGAAGCAGCGGGGATTACAATGAGCAGTTCTTC	CARSSGDYNEQFF
TRBD1	16	TRBV2	NA	TRBJ1-1	TGTGCCAGCTCCCCCCGGACAGGGGGCGGGAACACTGAAGCTTTCTTT	CASSPRTGGGNTEAFF
NA	14	TRBV7-8	few	TRBJ1-6	TGTGCCAGCAGCTTGGGACACCTGAATTCACCCCTCCACTTT	CASSLGHLNSPLHF
NA	16	TRBV6-5	once	TRBJ2-3	TGTGCCAGCAGTTACTCTCCTAGCACCTTTGCAGATACGCAGTATTTT	CASSYSPSTFADTQYF
NA	16	TRBV9	few	TRBJ1-4	TGTGCCAGCAGCCCGAGGAGTGACAGACTTAATGAAAAACTGTTTTTT	CASSPRSDRLNEKLFF
NA	17	TRBV20-1	NA	TRBJ2-2	TGCAGTGCTAGAGACTCGCGACGGCTAGCGAACACCGGGGAGCTGTTTTTT	CSARDSRRLANTGELFF
NA	12	TRBV20-1	few	TRBJ1-6	TGCAGTGCTACGGGGGGCGCGTTACCCCTCCACTTT	CSATGGALPLHF
NA	17	TRBV10-3	NA	TRBJ1-3	TGTGCCATCAGTGAGTCGAAATCCAGAGCCTCTGGAAACTCCATATATTTT	CAISESKSRASGNSIYF
TRBD2	17	TRBV9	few	TRBJ2-3	TGTGCCAGCAGCCCCGGGACTAGCGGGAGGAGCACAGATACGCAGTATTTT	CASSPGTSGRSTDTQYF
NA	14	TRBV29-1	many	TRBJ2-6	TGCAGCGTTGAAGATGAATCTGGGGCCAACGTCCTGACTTTC	CSVEDESGANVLTF
TRBD1	16	TRBV5-8	few	TRBJ2-2	TGTGCCAGCAGCTTCAGACAGGGCTGGAACACCGGGGAGCTGTTTTTT	CASSFRQGWNTGELFF
TRBD1	17	TRBV7-9	few	TRBJ1-5	TGTGCCAGCAGCGGGGACAGGGGGACATATAGCAATCAGCCCCAGCATTTT	CASSGDRGTYSNQPQHF
NA	17	TRBV5-1	NA	TRBJ1-3	TGCGCCAGCAGCTTGGGTGTGGGCACGAGCTCTGGAAACACCATATATTTT	CASSLGVGTSSGNTIYF
NA	13	TRBV6-5	few	TRBJ1-1	TGTGCCAGCAGTTACTCGGACAGATTTCAAGCTTTCTTT	CASSYSDRFQAFF
TRBD2	16	TRBV27	NA	TRBJ2-4	TGTGCCAGCAGTTGGTTAGCGGGAAGTGGCAAAAACATTCAGTACTTC	CASSWLAGSGKNIQYF
TRBD2	15	TRBV5-6	few	TRBJ2-1	TGTGCCAGCAGCTCGACCACTAGCGGGAGGAATGAGCAGTTCTTC	CASSSTTSGRNEQFF
NA	12	TRBV5-1	few	TRBJ2-1	TGCGCCAGCAGCCGAGATATCAATGAGCAGTTCTTC	CASSRDINEQFF
NA	13	TRBV2	NA	TRBJ2-3	TGTGCCAGCGCCGGGAGCCCCACAGATACGCAGTATTTT	CASAGSPTDTQYF
TRBD2	16	TRBV5-1	few	TRBJ2-4	TGCGCCAGCAGCTATAGCGGGGGGGCGTCCAAAAACATTCAGTACTTC	CASSYSGGASKNIQYF
NA	15	TRBV20-1	many	TRBJ2-2	TGCAGTGCTAGTGGCCGTCGACCGAACACCGGGGAGCTGTTTTTT	CSASGRRPNTGELFF
TRBD1	14	TRBV6-5	few	TRBJ1-4	TGTGCCAGCAGTTCGGACAGGGGGCGCGAAAAACTGTTTTTT	CASSSDRGREKLFF
NA	14	TRBV11-2	once	TRBJ1-2	TGTGCCAGCAGCCCCAGTGTGACAGGCTATGACTACACCTTC	CASSPSVTGYDYTF
NA	13	TRBV5-6	few	TRBJ2-1	TGTGCCAGCAGCTTAAGGGGCTTGGGTGAGCAGTTCTTC	CASSLRGLGEQFF
NA	12	TRBV27	few	TRBJ1-5	TGTGCCAGCAGTTCACCTGGTGGGCCCCAGCATTTT	CASSSPGGPQHF
NA	12	TRBV12-3/TRBV12-4	many	TRBJ1-2	TGTGCCAGCAGTCGGGCAAGGGATGGCTACACCTTC	CASSRARDGYTF
TRBD1	18	TRBV9	NA	TRBJ2-1	TGTGCCAGCAGCGTAGGATCTTTCTGGCAGGGGGCAATGAATGAGCAGTTCTTC	CASSVGSFWQGAMNEQFF
TRBD2	16	TRBV7-9	NA	TRBJ2-1	TGTGCCAGCAGTTCAACTAGCGGGACCCCCTACAATGAGCAGTTCTTC	CASSSTSGTPYNEQFF
NA	14	TRBV20-1	NA	TRBJ1-2	TGCAGTGCTAAAGTGAACACAGGGTTGTATGGCTACACCTTC	CSAKVNTGLYGYTF
NA	17	TRBV6-5	few	TRBJ1-2	TGTGCCAGCAGTTACTCGAGGACGGGTTACCGTAACTATGGCTACACCTTC	CASSYSRTGYRNYGYTF
TRBD1	19	TRBV10-3	few	TRBJ2-1	TGTGCCATCAGTGGACAGGGGGGGGGCGGAATGAGCTCCTACAATGAGCAGTTCTTC	CAISGQGGGGMSSYNEQFF
TRBD2	16	TRBV7-2	NA	TRBJ2-2	TGTGCCAGCAGCTTAGGGGGCGGGGGTAACACCGGGGAGCTGTTTTTT	CASSLGGGGNTGELFF
NA	15	TRBV5-1	many	TRBJ1-5	TGCGCCAGCAGCTTGGCCGGGACCAGCAATCAGCCCCAGCATTTT	CASSLAGTSNQPQHF
TRBD2	16	TRBV9	NA	TRBJ2-2	TGTGCCAGCAGCGCCAGATACGGGGAGGGCACCGGGGAGCTGTTTTTT	CASSARYGEGTGELFF
TRBD1	12	TRBV25-1	NA	TRBJ2-1	TGTGCCAGCAGACAGGGGGCGTATGAGCAGTTCTTC	CASRQGAYEQFF
TRBD2	15	TRBV5-1	NA	TRBJ2-1	TGCGCCAGCAGCGAAACTGGGGGGGCCTACAATGAGCAGTTCTTC	CASSETGGAYNEQFF
NA	17	TRBV12-3/TRBV12-4	once	TRBJ2-3	TGTGCCAGCAGTTTAGCGATGTTAGCGGTGAACACAGATACGCAGTATTTT	CASSLAMLAVNTDTQYF
TRBD1	16	TRBV27	NA	TRBJ2-1	TGTGCCAGCATTAAACAGGGGGCGCTTTCCTACAATGAGCAGTTCTTC	CASIKQGALSYNEQFF
TRBD2	15	TRBV7-9	few	TRBJ2-4	TGTGCCAGCAGCTGGGGACTAGCCGACCAAAACATTCAGTACTTC	CASSWGLADQNIQYF
NA	12	TRBV14	few	TRBJ2-1	TGTGCCAGCAGCCGCCAGTACAATGAGCAGTTCTTC	CASSRQYNEQFF
NA	18	TRBV20-1	many	TRBJ1-1	TGCAGTGCTTCCCTAATGGGCGCGGGTGTGGGGGTTTACACTGAAGCTTTCTTT	CSASLMGAGVGVYTEAFF
NA	11	TRBV12-3/TRBV12-4	NA	TRBJ2-3	TGTGCCAGCAGCCTAATTGGTACGCAGTATTTT	CASSLIGTQYF
NA	19	TRBV18	NA	TRBJ2-5	TGTGCCAGCTCACCATTCCGGCACGGGACCGCATGGTACCAAGAGACCCAGTACTTC	CASSPFRHGTAWYQETQYF